The rows below give T cell receptor beta chains drawn from one sample of a study of Graves' ophthalmopathy and Graves' hyperthyroidism. MiXCR, run by TCRdb on the multiplex PCR reads, gives a single entry per CDR3 protein. This sample has about 740,000 distinct CDR3 sequences; 40% occur once, and the top ten carry approximately 43%. The sequenced sample consisted of peripheral blood. The receptor source for this set is an adult man with Graves' ophthalmopathy. CDR3s include the opening cysteine and the closing phenylalanine or tryptophan. The order of the fields is J gene, D gene, clone size, V gene, CDR3 DNA, CDR3 protein. D genes are given only for firm matches. Size values are once, few and many counts, or a class for expanded clones, and some rows have none.

>TRBJ1-6|TRBD1|NA|TRBV25-1
TGTGCCAGCCACAGGGGAGAGTCACCCCTCCACTTT
CASHRGESPLHF
>TRBJ1-2|NA|few|TRBV2
TGTGCCGGCAGCCTTACCACAGGTCTCTATGGCTACACCTTC
CAGSLTTGLYGYTF
>TRBJ2-6|NA|NA|TRBV2
TGTGCCAGCGGCCAAGAAGGCGGGATGCTCTCTGGGGCCAACGTCCTGACTTTC
CASGQEGGMLSGANVLTF
>TRBJ1-2|TRBD1|many|TRBV25-1
TGTGCCAGCAGACGCGGGACAGGGGGTTTCGGTGGCTACACCTTC
CASRRGTGGFGGYTF
>TRBJ1-3|NA|NA|TRBV19
TGTGCCAGTAGTATGGGCCAGGGAAACACCATATATTTT
CASSMGQGNTIYF
>TRBJ1-5|NA|NA|TRBV29-1
TGCAGCGTTGCCGGGACAAATAATCAGCCCCAGCATTTT
CSVAGTNNQPQHF
>TRBJ1-1|NA|few|TRBV7-9
TGTGCCAGCAGCCACCCCCAGGGGAGGCCTTTCTTT
CASSHPQGRPFF
>TRBJ2-5|TRBD1|NA|TRBV29-1
TGCAGCGTTGAATCGGACAGGGGAGAGACCCAGTACTTC
CSVESDRGETQYF
>TRBJ2-2|TRBD2|NA|TRBV19
TGTGCCAGTAGTACAATGGGACTAGCGGGCACCGGGGAGCTGTTTTTT
CASSTMGLAGTGELFF
>TRBJ1-2|NA|NA|TRBV29-1
TGCAGCGTTGAAGGGACAGAGAATGGCTACACCTTC
CSVEGTENGYTF
>TRBJ2-2|NA|few|TRBV25-1
TGTGCCAGCATGGACCGAGCGAACACCGGGGAGCTGTTTTTT
CASMDRANTGELFF
>TRBJ1-4|TRBD1|NA|TRBV6-6
TGTGCCAGCAGTTTCCAGGGGGCGGATGAAAAACTGTTTTTT
CASSFQGADEKLFF
>TRBJ2-2|NA|NA|TRBV5-1
TGCGCCAGCAGTTTCCCTCAGGGGAACGGGGAGCTGTTTTTT
CASSFPQGNGELFF
>TRBJ2-7|NA|NA|TRBV25-1
TGTGCCAGCCCCCTGGACGGGTACGAGCAGTACTTC
CASPLDGYEQYF
>TRBJ1-4|TRBD1|NA|TRBV9
TGTGCCAGCAGCGCGAAGGGGACAGGGGGGCTTGAAAAACTGTTTTTT
CASSAKGTGGLEKLFF
>TRBJ2-5|NA|NA|TRBV29-1
TGCAGCGTTGGGAGCAGGAACAAAGAGACCCAGTACTTC
CSVGSRNKETQYF
>TRBJ2-7|TRBD1|NA|TRBV10-3
TGTGCCAGACGACAGGGAAAACCTACCTACGAGCAGTACTTC
CARRQGKPTYEQYF
>TRBJ2-2|TRBD2|NA|TRBV7-9
TGTGCCAGCAGCTTCGTAGCGGGAGCCACCGGGGAGCTGTTTTTT
CASSFVAGATGELFF
>TRBJ2-7|TRBD1|NA|TRBV6-1
TGTGCCAACAGGGACGGAAAGGGGGCTAGTTACGAGCAGTACTTC
CANRDGKGASYEQYF
>TRBJ2-5|NA|many|TRBV5-1
TGCGCCAGCAGGCCATCTCAAGAGACCCAGTACTTC
CASRPSQETQYF
>TRBJ1-2|TRBD1|NA|TRBV20-1
TGCAGTGCACCGGACAGGGCTACCACCTTC
CSAPDRATTF
>TRBJ2-7|TRBD2|few|TRBV7-2
TGTGCCAGCAGCTTAGGTGGTAGCGGGAGTTTCTACGAGCAGTACTTC
CASSLGGSGSFYEQYF
>TRBJ2-5|TRBD1|many|TRBV20-1
TGCAGTGCCGCAGGGGGCGCGGAGAATCAGGAGACCCAGTACTTC
CSAAGGAENQETQYF
>TRBJ1-5|NA|many|TRBV10-2
TGCGCCAGCCGGGCGACAGCTAGCAATCAGCCCCAGCATTTT
CASRATASNQPQHF
>TRBJ2-5|NA|many|TRBV7-9
TGTGCCAGCAGCCCCTTGGAGACCCAGTACTTC
CASSPLETQYF
>TRBJ1-2|NA|NA|TRBV15
TGTGCCACCAGCAGAGGGACAGTGGATGGCTACACCTTC
CATSRGTVDGYTF
>TRBJ1-5|NA|many|TRBV5-5
TGTGCCAGCAGCTTGGGCGGTCAGGACGGCAATCAGCCCCAGCATTTT
CASSLGGQDGNQPQHF
>TRBJ2-5|TRBD2|NA|TRBV25-1
TGTGCCAGCTTGTACGGCGGGAGTAGGGAGACCCAGTACTTC
CASLYGGSRETQYF
>TRBJ1-2|TRBD1|few|TRBV20-1
TGCAGTGCTACCCCCCCGACAGGGGTCGGCTATGGCTACACCTTC
CSATPPTGVGYGYTF
>TRBJ1-6|NA|NA|TRBV7-9
TGTGCCAGCAGCTTAAGTCAGCAGGGAGGTTCACCCCTCCACTTT
CASSLSQQGGSPLHF
>TRBJ2-7|TRBD1|few|TRBV7-2
TGTGCCAGCAGGGTGGGGACAGGATTCTACGAGCAGTACTTC
CASRVGTGFYEQYF
>TRBJ2-7|TRBD1|NA|TRBV10-3
TGTGCCAGCAGGAGAGAGACAGGGGGTTTTGGATTTGGGCAGTACTTC
CASRRETGGFGFGQYF
>TRBJ1-1|NA|few|TRBV7-9
TGTGCCAGCAGCTTGATTCAGGGGTCGAAGGGGAACACTGAAGCTTTCTTT
CASSLIQGSKGNTEAFF
>TRBJ2-2|TRBD2|few|TRBV10-1
TGCGCCAGCAGTGATACTAGCGGCGGAACCGGGGAGCTGTTTTTT
CASSDTSGGTGELFF
>TRBJ2-7|NA|few|TRBV20-1
TGCAGTGGTTCCCTAGCGCCGAGCTCCTACGAGCAGTACTTC
CSGSLAPSSYEQYF
>TRBJ2-5|TRBD1|few|TRBV14
TGTGCCAGCAGTGAACCGGGACAGGGAGAGACCCAGTACTTC
CASSEPGQGETQYF
>TRBJ2-7|NA|NA|TRBV7-9
TGTGCCAGCAGCTTAGACGGACCAACAGACTACGAGCAGTACTTC
CASSLDGPTDYEQYF
>TRBJ2-2|TRBD1|NA|TRBV2
TGTGCCAGCAGCGGACAGGGTCGGAACACCGGGGAGCTGTTTTTT
CASSGQGRNTGELFF
>TRBJ2-7|NA|NA|TRBV30
TGTGCCTGGAGTTCCGGCAGTGCCTACGAGCAGTACTTC
CAWSSGSAYEQYF
>TRBJ2-5|TRBD1|many|TRBV29-1
TGCAGCGTTGTAGTGGGGACAGTCCAAGAGACCCAGTACTTC
CSVVVGTVQETQYF
>TRBJ1-2|NA|many|TRBV29-1
TGCAGCGTTGATCGCGACAGGACTTGGGGCTACACCTTC
CSVDRDRTWGYTF
>TRBJ1-2|TRBD1|many|TRBV5-1
TGCGCCAGCAGCGGAAGGACAGGTGACGGCTATGGCTACACCTTC
CASSGRTGDGYGYTF
>TRBJ2-2|NA|NA|TRBV25-1
TGTGCCAGCGTGGCACTAGCTACCGGGGAGCTGTTTTTT
CASVALATGELFF
>TRBJ2-5|TRBD2|NA|TRBV10-3
TGTGCCAGCAGCCGACCCGGGACTAGCGATAACACCGGGGAGACCCAGTACTTC
CASSRPGTSDNTGETQYF
>TRBJ1-1|TRBD1|NA|TRBV11-1
TGTGCCAGCAGCTTGACCCCGGGACAGGGGATGAACACTGAAGCTTTCTTT
CASSLTPGQGMNTEAFF
>TRBJ1-2|NA|NA|TRBV25-1
TGTGCCAGCAGTGATTTGGAGGCTAACTATGGCTACACCTTC
CASSDLEANYGYTF
>TRBJ2-7|TRBD2|NA|TRBV2
TGTGCCAGCAGTCCGGGACTAGTCCGCCCCAACGAGCAGTACTTC
CASSPGLVRPNEQYF
>TRBJ1-1|NA|once|TRBV28
TGTGCCAGCAGTTTGCGTCGGGGCGCTGAAGCTTTCTTT
CASSLRRGAEAFF
>TRBJ2-7|TRBD1|NA|TRBV2
TGTGCCAGCAGTCCGGGACAGGCCACGGGGGAGCAGTACTTC
CASSPGQATGEQYF
>TRBJ2-2|NA|many|TRBV2
TGTGCCAGCAGGGGAACTCGCACCGGGGAGCTGTTTTTT
CASRGTRTGELFF
>TRBJ1-2|NA|NA|TRBV24-1
TGTGCCAGCAGTTACGCCTCTGGGACAAACTATGGCTACACCTTC
CASSYASGTNYGYTF
>TRBJ2-5|TRBD1|NA|TRBV12-3/TRBV12-4
TGTGCCAGCAGTTCCCCAGGACAGGTTGCAGAGACCCAGTACTTC
CASSSPGQVAETQYF